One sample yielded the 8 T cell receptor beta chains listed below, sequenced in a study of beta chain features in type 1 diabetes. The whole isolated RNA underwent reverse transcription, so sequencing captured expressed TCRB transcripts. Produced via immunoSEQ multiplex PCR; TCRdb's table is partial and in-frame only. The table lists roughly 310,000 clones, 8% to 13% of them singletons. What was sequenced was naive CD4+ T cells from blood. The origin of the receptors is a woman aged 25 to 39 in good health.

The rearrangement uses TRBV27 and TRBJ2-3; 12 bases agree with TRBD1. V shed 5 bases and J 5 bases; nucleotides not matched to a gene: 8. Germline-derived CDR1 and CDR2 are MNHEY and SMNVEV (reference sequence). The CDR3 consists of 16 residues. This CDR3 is CASSNRDRGRGDTQYF. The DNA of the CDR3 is TGTGCCAGCAGTAACCGGGACAGGGGGCGAGGAGATACGCAGTATTTT.

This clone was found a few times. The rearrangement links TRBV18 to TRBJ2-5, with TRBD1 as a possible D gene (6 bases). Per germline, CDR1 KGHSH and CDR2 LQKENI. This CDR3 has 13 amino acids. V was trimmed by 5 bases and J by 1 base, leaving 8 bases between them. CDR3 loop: CASSGDTQETQYF. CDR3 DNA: TGTGCCAGCTCAGGGGACACCCAAGAGACCCAGTACTTC.

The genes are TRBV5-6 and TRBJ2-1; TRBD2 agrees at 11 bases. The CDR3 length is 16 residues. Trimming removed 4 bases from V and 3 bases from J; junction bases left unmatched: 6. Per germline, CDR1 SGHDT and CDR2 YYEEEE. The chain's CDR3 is CASSLSSGRVYNEQFF. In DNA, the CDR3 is TGTGCCAGCAGCCTAAGTAGCGGGAGGGTCTACAATGAGCAGTTCTTC.

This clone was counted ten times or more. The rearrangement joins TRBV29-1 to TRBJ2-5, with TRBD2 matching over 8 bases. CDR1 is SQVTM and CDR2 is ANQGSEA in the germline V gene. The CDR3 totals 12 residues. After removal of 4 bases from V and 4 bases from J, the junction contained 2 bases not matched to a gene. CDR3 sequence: CSVGLAGETQYF. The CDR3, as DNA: TGCAGCGTTGGGCTAGCGGGAGAGACCCAGTACTTC.

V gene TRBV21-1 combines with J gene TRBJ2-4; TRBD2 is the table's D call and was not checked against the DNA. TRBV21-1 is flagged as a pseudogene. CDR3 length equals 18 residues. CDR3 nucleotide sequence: TGTGCCAGCAGCAAAGGATCGACTAGCGATATAGCCAAAAACATTCAGTACTTC. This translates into CASSKGSTSDIAKNIQYF.

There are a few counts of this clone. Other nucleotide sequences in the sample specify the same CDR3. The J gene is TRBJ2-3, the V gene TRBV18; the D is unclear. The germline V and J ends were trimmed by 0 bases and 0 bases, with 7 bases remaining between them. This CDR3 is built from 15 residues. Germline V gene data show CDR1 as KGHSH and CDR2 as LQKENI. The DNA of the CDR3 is TGTGCCAGCTCACCACCGGGCCTAAGCACAGATACGCAGTATTTT. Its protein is CASSPPGLSTDTQYF.

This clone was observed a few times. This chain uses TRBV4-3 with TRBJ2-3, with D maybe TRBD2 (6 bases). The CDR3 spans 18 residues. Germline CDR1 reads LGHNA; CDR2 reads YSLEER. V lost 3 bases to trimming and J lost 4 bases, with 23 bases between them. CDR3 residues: CASSQEPFGGPRADTQYF. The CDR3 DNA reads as TGCGCCAGCAGCCAGGAACCCTTTGGAGGGCCGAGGGCAGATACGCAGTATTTT.

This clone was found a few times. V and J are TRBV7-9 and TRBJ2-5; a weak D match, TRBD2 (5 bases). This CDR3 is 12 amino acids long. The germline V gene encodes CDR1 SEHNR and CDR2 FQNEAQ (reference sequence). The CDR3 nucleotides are TGTGCAGGGTCGGGGAATCCGGAGACCCAGTACTTC. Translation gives CAGSGNPETQYF.